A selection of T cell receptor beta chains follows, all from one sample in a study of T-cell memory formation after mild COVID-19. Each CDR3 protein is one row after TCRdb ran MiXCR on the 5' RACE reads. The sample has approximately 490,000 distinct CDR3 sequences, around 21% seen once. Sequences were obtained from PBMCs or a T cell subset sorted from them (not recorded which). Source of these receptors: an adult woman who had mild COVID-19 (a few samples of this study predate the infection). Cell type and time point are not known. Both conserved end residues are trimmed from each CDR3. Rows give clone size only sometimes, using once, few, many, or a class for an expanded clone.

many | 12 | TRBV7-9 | ASSNPGPPGELF
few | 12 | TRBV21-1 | ASSKAGSQETQY
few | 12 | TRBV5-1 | ASSSGTAGETQY
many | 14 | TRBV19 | ASSPQGTGQGTEAF
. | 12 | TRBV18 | ASSPRAYQETQY
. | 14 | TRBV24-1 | ATSGALARGYNEQF
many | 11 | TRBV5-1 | ASSSTGAYGYT
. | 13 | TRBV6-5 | ASSTRTELGQPQH
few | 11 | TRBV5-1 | ASSTRMNTEAF
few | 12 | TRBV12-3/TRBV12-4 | ASRKDKNTGELF
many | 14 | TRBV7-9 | ASSWGLAGRAGELF
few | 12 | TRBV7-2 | ASSLWSTVREQY
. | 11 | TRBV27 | ASSLLGDRVEY
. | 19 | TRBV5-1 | ASSLGPPRGAPTSSYNEQF
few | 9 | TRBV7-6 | ASSTGAGQY
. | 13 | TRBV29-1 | SVWGGTSGSYEQY
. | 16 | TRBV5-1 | ASTSRPSGTISTDTQY
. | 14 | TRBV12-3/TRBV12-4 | ASSPMGLIANYGYT
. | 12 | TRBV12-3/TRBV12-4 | ASSTGFNSYEQY
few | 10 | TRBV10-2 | ASGVGRDTQY
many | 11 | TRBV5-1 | ASSLAEQETQY
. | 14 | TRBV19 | ASSPRVWYGNQPQH
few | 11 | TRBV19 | ASSYMTNTEAF
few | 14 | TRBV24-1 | ATSSRDRGHGQPQH
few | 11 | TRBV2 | ASSGETTGELF
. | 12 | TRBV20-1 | SAKTDYRIYEQY
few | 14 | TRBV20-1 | SARVVSGQGANTIY
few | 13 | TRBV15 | ATSSLGLWADTQY
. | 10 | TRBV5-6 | ASSLGTLGYT
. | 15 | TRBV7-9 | ASSLWFAGGRQETQY
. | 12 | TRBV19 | ASSSDSPYTEAF
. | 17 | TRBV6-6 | ASSYSQGLAGGEADTQY
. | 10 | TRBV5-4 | AQGPFGDEQF
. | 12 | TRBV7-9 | ASSLRAVNYGYT
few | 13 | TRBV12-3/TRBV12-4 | ASSPTGGSNQPQH
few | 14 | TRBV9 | ASSVTPLGRGTEAF
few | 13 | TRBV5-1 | ASSRDGTSMETQY
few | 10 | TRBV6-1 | ASSPVYTEAF
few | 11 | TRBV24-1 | ATSDLTGQPQH
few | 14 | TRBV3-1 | ASSQDRGDRTDTKY
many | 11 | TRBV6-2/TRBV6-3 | ASSYSFSETQY
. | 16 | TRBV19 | ASSYTDRVGPYGQPQH
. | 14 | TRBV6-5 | ASSPELVPGTDTQY
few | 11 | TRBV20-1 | SALGGGAVEQF
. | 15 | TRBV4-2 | ASSQAGGLGGTDTQY
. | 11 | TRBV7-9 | ASSLDGVNTIY
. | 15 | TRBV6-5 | ASSYSRGASSYNEQF
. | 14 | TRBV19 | ASSGFRQGSNQPQH
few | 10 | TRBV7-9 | ASSSEVWTQY
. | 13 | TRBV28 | ASSLVAGVRETQY
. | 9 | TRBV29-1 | SVWDSYGYT
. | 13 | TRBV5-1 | ASSRRGTSTDTQY
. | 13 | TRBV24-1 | ATSGAGRGYNEQF
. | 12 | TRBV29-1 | SVAQGLSTDTQY
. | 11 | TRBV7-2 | AGSTVYHNEQF
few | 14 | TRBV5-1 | ASSLDLAGIEVEQF